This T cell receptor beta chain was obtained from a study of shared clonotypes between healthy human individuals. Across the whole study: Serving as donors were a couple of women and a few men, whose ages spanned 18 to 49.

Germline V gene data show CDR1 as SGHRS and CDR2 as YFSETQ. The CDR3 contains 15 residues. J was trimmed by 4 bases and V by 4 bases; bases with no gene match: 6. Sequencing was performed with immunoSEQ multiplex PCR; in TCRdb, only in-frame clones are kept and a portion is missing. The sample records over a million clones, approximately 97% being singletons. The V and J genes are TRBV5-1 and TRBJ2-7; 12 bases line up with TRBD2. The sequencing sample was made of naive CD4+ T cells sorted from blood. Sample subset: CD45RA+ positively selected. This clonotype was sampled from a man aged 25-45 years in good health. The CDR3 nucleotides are TGCGCCAGCAGCCCGGGACTAGCGGGCAGATACGAGCAGTACTTC. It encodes CASSPGLAGRYEQYF.